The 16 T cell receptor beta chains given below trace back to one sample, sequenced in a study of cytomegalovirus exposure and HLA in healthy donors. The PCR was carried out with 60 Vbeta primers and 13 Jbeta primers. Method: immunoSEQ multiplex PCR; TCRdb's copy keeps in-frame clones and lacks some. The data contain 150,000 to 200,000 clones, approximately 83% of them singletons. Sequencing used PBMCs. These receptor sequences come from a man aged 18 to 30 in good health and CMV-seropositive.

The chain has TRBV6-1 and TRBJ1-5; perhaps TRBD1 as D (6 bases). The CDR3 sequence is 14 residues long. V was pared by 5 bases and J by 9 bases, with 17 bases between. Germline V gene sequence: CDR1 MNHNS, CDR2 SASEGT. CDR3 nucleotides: TGTGCCAGCAGTCTCGACCGCGAAGGGGGGCCCCAGCATTTT. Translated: CASSLDREGGPQHF.

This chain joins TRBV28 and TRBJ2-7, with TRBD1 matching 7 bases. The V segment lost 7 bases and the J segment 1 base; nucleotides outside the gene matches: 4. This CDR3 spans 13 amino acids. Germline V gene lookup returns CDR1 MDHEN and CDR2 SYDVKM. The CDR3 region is CASTGQDSYEQYF. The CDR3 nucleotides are TGTGCCAGCACCGGACAGGATTCCTACGAGCAGTACTTC.

CDR3 DNA sequence: TGTGCCAGCAGCCTGGGGGAGGGGACTAGCGGTCCCTACGAGCAGTACTTC. Translating gives CASSLGEGTSGPYEQYF. The chain is built from TRBV9 and TRBJ2-7, with TRBD2 identical over 11 bases. J gave up 2 bases and V 4 bases, and 11 bases lay outside the gene matches. The CDR3 contains 17 residues. Germline V lookup: CDR1 SGDLS, CDR2 YYNGEE.

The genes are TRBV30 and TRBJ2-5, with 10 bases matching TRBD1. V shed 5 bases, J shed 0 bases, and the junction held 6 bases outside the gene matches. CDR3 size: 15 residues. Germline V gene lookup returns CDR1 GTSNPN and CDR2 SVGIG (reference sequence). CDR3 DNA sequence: TGTGCCTGGGGGCCGGGACAGGGGAACCAAGAGACCCAGTACTTC. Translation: CAWGPGQGNQETQYF.

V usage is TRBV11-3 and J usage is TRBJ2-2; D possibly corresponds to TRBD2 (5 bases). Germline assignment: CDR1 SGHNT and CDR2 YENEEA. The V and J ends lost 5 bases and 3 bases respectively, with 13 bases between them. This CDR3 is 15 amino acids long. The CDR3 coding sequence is TGTGCCAGCAGCACCCGAAAGGGAGACACCGGGGAGCTGTTTTTT. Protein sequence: CASSTRKGDTGELFF.

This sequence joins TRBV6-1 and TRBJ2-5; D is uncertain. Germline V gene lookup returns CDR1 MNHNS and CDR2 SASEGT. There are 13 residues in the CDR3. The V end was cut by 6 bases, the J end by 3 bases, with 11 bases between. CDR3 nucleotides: TGTGCCAGCAGCAACACAGTCGAAGAGACCCAGTACTTC. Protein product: CASSNTVEETQYF.

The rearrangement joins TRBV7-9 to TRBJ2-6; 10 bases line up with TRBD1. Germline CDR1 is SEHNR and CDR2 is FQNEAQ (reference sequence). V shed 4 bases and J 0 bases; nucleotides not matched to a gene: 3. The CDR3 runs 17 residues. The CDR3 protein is CASSSTGGNSGANVLTF. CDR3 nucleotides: TGTGCCAGCAGCTCGACAGGGGGCAACTCTGGGGCCAACGTCCTGACTTTC.

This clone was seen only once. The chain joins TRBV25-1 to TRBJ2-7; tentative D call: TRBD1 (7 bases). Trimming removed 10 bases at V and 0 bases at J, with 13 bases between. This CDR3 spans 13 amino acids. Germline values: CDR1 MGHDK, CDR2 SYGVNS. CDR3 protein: CATRRDSSYEQYF. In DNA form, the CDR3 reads TGTGCCACCAGGCGGGACAGCTCCTACGAGCAGTACTTC.

The CDR3 region has the DNA TGCGCCAGCAGCTTGTCAAGTCATTTCCTACGAGAGCAGTACTTC. As protein: CASSLSSHFLREQYF. The chain joins TRBV5-1 to TRBJ2-5; the D is unclear. With 1 base removed from V and 11 bases from J, the gap between germline ends came to 21 bases. The V gene's germline CDR1 is SGHRS and CDR2 YFSETQ. This CDR3 is built from 15 residues.

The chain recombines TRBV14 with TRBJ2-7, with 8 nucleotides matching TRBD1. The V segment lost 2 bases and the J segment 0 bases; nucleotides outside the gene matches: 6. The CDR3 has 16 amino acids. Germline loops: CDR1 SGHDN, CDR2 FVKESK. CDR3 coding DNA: TGTGCCAGCAGCCAACCAAGGGGACAGGCCTCCTACGAGCAGTACTTC. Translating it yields CASSQPRGQASYEQYF.

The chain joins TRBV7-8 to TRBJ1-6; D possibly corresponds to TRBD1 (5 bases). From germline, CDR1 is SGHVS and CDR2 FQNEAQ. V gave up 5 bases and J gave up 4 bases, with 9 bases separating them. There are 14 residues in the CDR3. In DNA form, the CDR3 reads TGTGCCAGCAGCGGACAAGGATATAATTCACCCCTCCACTTT. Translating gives CASSGQGYNSPLHF.

The CDR3 DNA reads TGTGCCATCCTGGGGGGGGCAGGCGATACAACTAATGAAAAACTGTTTTTT. Amino acid sequence: CAILGGAGDTTNEKLFF. The J gene is TRBJ1-4, the V gene TRBV10-3; D is possibly TRBD1 (6 bases). The V gene lost 8 bases and the J gene lost 0 bases, with 19 bases spanning the gap. Germline assignment: CDR1 ENHRY and CDR2 SYGVKD. The CDR3 length is 17 residues.

The CDR3 DNA reads as TGTGCCAGCAGTTCACCTCCGGGACAGGGGGCTGGCTACACCTTC. Amino acids: CASSSPPGQGAGYTF. This chain uses TRBV6-5 with TRBJ1-2; 12 bases fit TRBD1. Germline CDR1 and CDR2: MNHEY and SVGAGI. The V segment lost 4 bases and the J segment 7 bases; nucleotides outside the gene matches: 7. This CDR3 has 15 residues.

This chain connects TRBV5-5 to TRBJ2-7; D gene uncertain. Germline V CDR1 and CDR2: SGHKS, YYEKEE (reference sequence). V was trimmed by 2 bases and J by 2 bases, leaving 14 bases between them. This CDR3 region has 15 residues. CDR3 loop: CASSFALATAYEQYF. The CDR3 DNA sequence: TGTGCCAGCAGCTTCGCTCTCGCCACAGCCTACGAGCAGTACTTC.

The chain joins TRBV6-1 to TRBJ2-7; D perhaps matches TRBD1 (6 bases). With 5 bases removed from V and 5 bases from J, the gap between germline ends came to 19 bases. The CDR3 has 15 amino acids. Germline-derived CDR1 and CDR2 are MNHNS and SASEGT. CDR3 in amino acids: CASSKTIRGYDEQYF. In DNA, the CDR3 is TGTGCCAGCAGTAAAACAATAAGGGGGTACGACGAGCAGTACTTC.

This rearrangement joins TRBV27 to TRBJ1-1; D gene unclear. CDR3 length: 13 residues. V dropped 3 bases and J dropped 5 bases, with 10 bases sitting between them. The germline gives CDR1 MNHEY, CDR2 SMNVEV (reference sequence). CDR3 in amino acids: CASSFRRGTEAFF. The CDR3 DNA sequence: TGTGCCAGCAGTTTCAGGCGGGGTACTGAAGCTTTCTTT.